This TCR beta chain appears in the sequencing data of a study of vaccination effects on CD4 cells after COVID-19. Study-wide results and limits: Marked contraction was observed in infection-induced and vaccine-induced clones late after vaccination.

This table comes from immunoSEQ multiplex PCR, and its TCRdb copy is limited to in-frame clones, with some not included. The repertoire includes roughly 25,000 clones, 70% to 80% of them detected once, and roughly 15% sits in the top ten. This clone was recorded a few times. Its antigen remains unidentified. Antigen-specific CD4+ T cells were expanded with viral peptide pools in the ViraFEST assay before sequencing. Subsequent to roughly 9 days of culture, CD4+ T cells were isolated. Infection with SARS-CoV-2 occurred in the person between March and December 2020, and PCR confirmed it. This CDR3 is built from 14 residues. Germline CDR1 and CDR2: SGHVS and FQNEAQ. The ends were cut back, 0 bases at V and 6 bases at J, with 9 bases in the middle.

The chain uses TRBV7-8 and TRBJ1-5, with D unclear. The specimen comprised CD4+ T cells from PBMCs cultured with HCoV-NL63 spike peptides, sampled before COVID-19 vaccination. The TCR was taken from a human donor who had a prior SARS-CoV-2 infection. The DNA of the CDR3 is TGTGCCAGCAGCTTAGCCTTTCGGGGTCAGCCCCAGCATTTT. It codes for CASSLAFRGQPQHF.